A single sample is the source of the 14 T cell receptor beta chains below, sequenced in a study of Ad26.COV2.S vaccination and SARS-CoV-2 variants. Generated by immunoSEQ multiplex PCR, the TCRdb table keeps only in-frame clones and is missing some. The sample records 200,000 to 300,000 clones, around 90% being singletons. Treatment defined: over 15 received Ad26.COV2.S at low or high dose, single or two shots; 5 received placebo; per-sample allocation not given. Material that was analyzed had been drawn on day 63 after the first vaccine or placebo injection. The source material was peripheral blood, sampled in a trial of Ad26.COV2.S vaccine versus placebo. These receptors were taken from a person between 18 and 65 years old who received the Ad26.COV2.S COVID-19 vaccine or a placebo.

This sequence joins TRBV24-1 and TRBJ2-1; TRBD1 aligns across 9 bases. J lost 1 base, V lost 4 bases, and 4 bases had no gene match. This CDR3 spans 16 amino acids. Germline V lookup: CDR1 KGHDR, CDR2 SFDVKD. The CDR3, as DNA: TGTGCCACCAGTGAGACCGGGACAGGGTCCTACAATGAGCAGTTCTTC. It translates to CATSETGTGSYNEQFF.

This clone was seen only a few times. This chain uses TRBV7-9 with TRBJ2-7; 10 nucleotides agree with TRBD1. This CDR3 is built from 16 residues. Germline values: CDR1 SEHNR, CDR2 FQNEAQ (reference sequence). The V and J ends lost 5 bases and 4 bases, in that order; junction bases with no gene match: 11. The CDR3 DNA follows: TGTGCCAGCAGCCCCCTCACCAGACAGGGGGCTTACGAGCAGTACTTC. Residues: CASSPLTRQGAYEQYF. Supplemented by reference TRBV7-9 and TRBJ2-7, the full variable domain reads DTGVSQNPRHKITKRGQNVTFRCDPISEHNRLYWYRQTLGQGPEFLTYFQNEAQLEKSRLLSDRFSAERPKGSFSTLEIQRTEQGDSAMYLCASSPLTRQGAYEQYFGPGTRLTVT.

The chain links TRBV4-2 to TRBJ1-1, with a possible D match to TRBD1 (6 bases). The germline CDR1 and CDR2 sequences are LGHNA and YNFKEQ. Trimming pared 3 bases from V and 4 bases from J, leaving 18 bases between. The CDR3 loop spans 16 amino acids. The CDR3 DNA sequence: TGTGCCAGCAGCCAGGTCCACTGGGGGGCGCCCACTGAAGCTTTCTTT. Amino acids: CASSQVHWGAPTEAFF.

The CDR3 DNA follows: TGTGCCAGCAGCTCCGGACTAGTCATCCACGAGCAGTACGTC. Translated, it gives CASSSGLVIHEQYV. The chain couples TRBV5-4 to TRBJ2-7; the match to TRBD2 covers 7 bases. CDR3 length: 14 residues. In germline, CDR1 is SGHNT, CDR2 YYREEE (reference sequence). V was clipped by 3 bases and J by 5 bases; unmatched bases: 8.

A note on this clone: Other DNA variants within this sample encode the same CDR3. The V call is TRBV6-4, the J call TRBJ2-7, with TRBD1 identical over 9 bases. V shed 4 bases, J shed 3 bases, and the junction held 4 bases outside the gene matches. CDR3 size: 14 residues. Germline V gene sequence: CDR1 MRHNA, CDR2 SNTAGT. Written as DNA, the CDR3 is TGTGCCAGCAGTGGTCCGGGACAGGGCTACGAGCAGTACTTC. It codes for CASSGPGQGYEQYF.

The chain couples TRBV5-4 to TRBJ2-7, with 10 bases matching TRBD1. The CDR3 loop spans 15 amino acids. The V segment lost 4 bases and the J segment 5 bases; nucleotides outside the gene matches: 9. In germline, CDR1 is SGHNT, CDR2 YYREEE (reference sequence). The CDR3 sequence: CASSPRDRGFDEQYF. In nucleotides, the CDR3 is TGTGCCAGCAGCCCCCGGGACAGGGGCTTTGACGAGCAGTACTTC.

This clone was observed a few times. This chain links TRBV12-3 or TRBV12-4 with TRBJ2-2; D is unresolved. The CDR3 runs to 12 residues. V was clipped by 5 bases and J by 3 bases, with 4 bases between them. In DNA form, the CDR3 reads TGTGCCAGCAGTCAAGACACCGGGGAGCTGTTTTTT. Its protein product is CASSQDTGELFF.

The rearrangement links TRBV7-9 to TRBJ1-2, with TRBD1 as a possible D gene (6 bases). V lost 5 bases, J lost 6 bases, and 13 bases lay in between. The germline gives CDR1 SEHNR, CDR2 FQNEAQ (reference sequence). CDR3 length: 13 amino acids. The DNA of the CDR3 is TGTGCCAGCAGCCTGGACAGAGCTCATGGCTACACCTTC. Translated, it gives CASSLDRAHGYTF.

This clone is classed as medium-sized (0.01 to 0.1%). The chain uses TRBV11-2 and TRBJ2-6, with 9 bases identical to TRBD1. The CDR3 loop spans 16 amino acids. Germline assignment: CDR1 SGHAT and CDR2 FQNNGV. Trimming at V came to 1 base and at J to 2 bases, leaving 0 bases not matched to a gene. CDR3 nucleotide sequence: TGTGCCAGCAGCTTAGGGACAGGGGCTGGGGCCAACGTCCTGACTTTC. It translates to CASSLGTGAGANVLTF.

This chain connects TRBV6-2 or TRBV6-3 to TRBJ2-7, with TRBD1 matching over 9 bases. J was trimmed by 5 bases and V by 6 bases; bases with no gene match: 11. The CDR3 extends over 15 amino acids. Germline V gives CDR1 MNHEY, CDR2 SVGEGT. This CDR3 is CASSSQGTGSDEQYF. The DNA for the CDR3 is TGTGCCAGCAGCTCCCAAGGGACAGGGAGCGACGAGCAGTACTTC.

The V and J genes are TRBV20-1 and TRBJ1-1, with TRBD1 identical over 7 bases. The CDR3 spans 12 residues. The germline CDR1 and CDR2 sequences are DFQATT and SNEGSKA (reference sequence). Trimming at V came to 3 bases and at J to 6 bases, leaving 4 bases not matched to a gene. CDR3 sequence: CSASKGTAEAFF. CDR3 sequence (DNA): TGCAGTGCTAGTAAGGGGACAGCTGAAGCTTTCTTT.

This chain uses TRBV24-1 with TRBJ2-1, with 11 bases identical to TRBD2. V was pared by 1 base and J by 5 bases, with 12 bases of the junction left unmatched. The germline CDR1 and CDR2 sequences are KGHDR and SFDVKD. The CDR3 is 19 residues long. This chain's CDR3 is CATSDFKRSGRAKNNEQFF. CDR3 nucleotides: TGTGCCACCAGTGATTTTAAGCGTAGCGGGAGGGCCAAAAACAATGAGCAGTTCTTC.

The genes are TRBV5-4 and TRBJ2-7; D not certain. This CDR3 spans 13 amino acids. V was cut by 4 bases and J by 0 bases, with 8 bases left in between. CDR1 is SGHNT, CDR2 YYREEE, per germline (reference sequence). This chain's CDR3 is CASSRSPSYEQYF. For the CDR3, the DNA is TGTGCCAGCAGCCGGTCGCCCTCCTACGAGCAGTACTTC.

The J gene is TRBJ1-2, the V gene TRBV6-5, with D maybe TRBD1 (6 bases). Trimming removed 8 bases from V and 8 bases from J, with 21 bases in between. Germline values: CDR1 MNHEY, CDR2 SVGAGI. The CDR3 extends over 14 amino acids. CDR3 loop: CASSQGEGVGGYTF. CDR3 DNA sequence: TGTGCCAGCTCCCAAGGGGAGGGGGTCGGAGGCTACACCTTC.